This T cell receptor (beta chain) appears in the sequencing data of a study of OX40 agonist ivuxolimab in advanced cancers. Whole-study context: Antecedent anti-PD-1, anti-PD-L1 or anti-CTLA-4 therapy was permissible, with about 40% having received some.

The CDR3 runs to 15 residues. The V end lost 2 bases, the J end lost 2 bases, and 8 bases lay between the germline ends. Germline values: CDR1 SGHDT, CDR2 YYEEEE. Concerning this clone itself: Its target is not known.

Overall study findings and caveats: Certain nonresponding patients likewise had low normalized T-cell clonal expansion.

Profiled with immunoSEQ multiplex PCR; TCRdb holds only in-frame clones, not every one. The sample has around 70,000 clones, around four fifths seen once; the top ten hold 1.5% to 2%. This sample comprised CD4+ or CD8+ T cells sorted from blood, obtained in a trial of the OX40 agonist ivuxolimab. The sequence derives from an adult with an advanced solid tumor such as melanoma, head and neck, liver or kidney cancer. This rearrangement joins TRBV5-6 to TRBJ2-6; no firm D call. The CDR3 bases are TGTGCCAGCAGCTTTCGGCTAACTGGGGCCAACGTCCTGACTTTC. Encoded protein: CASSFRLTGANVLTF.